The 25 T cell receptor beta chains given below trace back to one sample, sequenced in a study of T cell repertoires in cytomegalovirus infection. TCRdb used MiXCR to reprocess the reads, holding one entry per CDR3 protein. The sample lists roughly 570,000 distinct CDR3 sequences; about 39% were seen once. No antigen is known for these receptors. This material consisted of cultured PBMCs, taken from culture after CMV antigen stimulation. These receptors were taken from a human donor in good health (CMV status not recorded). Some clones in this sample may be carry-over from other donors' samples.

At least ten counts were recorded for this clonotype. The rearrangement joins TRBV11-2 to TRBJ2-5; 13 nucleotides agree with TRBD2. The germline V gene encodes CDR1 SGHAT and CDR2 FQNNGV. CDR3 length equals 17 residues. V shed 5 bases, J shed 2 bases, and the junction held 8 bases outside the gene matches. CDR3 residues: CASSPTSGRHGQETQYF. CDR3 nucleotides: TGTGCCAGCAGCCCGACTAGCGGGAGGCATGGTCAAGAGACCCAGTACTTC. Filled out from reference TRBV11-2 and TRBJ2-5, the complete variable domain reads EAGVAQSPRYKIIEKRQSVAFWCNPISGHATLYWYQQILGQGPKLLIQFQNNGVVDDSQLPKDRFSAERLKGVDSTLKIQPAKLEDSAVYLCASSPTSGRHGQETQYFGPGTRLLVL.

The chain is built from TRBV6-6 and TRBJ2-3; D could derive from TRBD1 or TRBD2 (5 bases each). Trimming cost V 6 bases and J 6 bases, with 13 bases left between them. Germline V gives CDR1 MNHNY, CDR2 SVGAGI (reference sequence). The CDR3 is 13 amino acids. The CDR3 is CASRGLGVDTQYF. Here the CDR3 DNA reads TGTGCCAGCAGGGGCCTGGGGGTTGATACGCAGTATTTT.

The chain recombines TRBV7-2 with TRBJ2-5; D may correspond to TRBD1 or TRBD2 (6 bases each). Germline V gene data show CDR1 as SGHTA and CDR2 as FQGNSA. This CDR3 is built from 14 residues. Trimming stripped 2 bases from V and 5 bases from J, with 12 bases between. The CDR3 DNA reads as TGTGCCAGCAGCTTATACCCGGGGGCGGAGACCCAGTACTTC. Amino acids: CASSLYPGAETQYF.

This clonotype showed up just a few times. This sequence joins TRBV6-2 or TRBV6-3 and TRBJ1-1, with D perhaps matching TRBD1 (6 bases). V lost 4 bases and J 1 base, leaving 13 bases between the germline ends. The CDR3 has 15 amino acids. CDR1 and CDR2 from the germline V gene are MNHEY and SVGEGT. The CDR3 protein is CASSSNRVGNTEAFF. The CDR3 DNA follows: TGTGCCAGCAGTTCTAACAGGGTTGGGAACACTGAAGCTTTCTTT.

V gene TRBV4-1 combines with J gene TRBJ2-1; 10 bases map to TRBD2. The CDR3 covers 14 residues. Germline V gene sequence: CDR1 MGHRA, CDR2 YSYEKL. The V segment lost 7 bases and the J segment 4 bases; nucleotides outside the gene matches: 4. The CDR3 coding sequence is TGCGCCAGCACTCAGCGGGGGGGTTACAATGAGCAGTTCTTC. This sequence encodes CASTQRGGYNEQFF.

This clonotype has only a few counts. CDR3 protein: CASRPSLGDQPQHF. CDR3 DNA: TGTGCCAGCAGGCCCAGCTTGGGGGATCAGCCCCAGCATTTT. The V call is TRBV12-3 or TRBV12-4, the J call TRBJ1-5; possible D gene TRBD1, 5 bases. V dropped 6 bases and J dropped 5 bases, with 14 bases sitting between them. The CDR3 loop spans 14 amino acids.

This clonotype is a singleton in its sample. V usage is TRBV20-1 and J usage is TRBJ2-7; D ambiguous. Trimming took 4 bases from V and 3 from J, leaving 13 bases between them. Per the germline V gene, CDR1 is DFQATT and CDR2 is SNEGSKA (reference sequence). The CDR3 is made up of 13 amino acids. This CDR3 is CSAIRNTFYEQYF. The CDR3 coding sequence is TGCAGTGCTATTCGGAACACCTTCTACGAGCAGTACTTC.

The rearrangement uses TRBV10-3 and TRBJ1-5; no firm D call. This CDR3 has 14 residues. Deletions cut 8 bases from V and 0 bases from J, with 11 bases between. From germline, CDR1 is ENHRY and CDR2 SYGVKD. Here the CDR3 DNA reads TGTGCCATCGCTCAACGGGGTAGCAATCAGCCCCAGCATTTT. It yields the protein CAIAQRGSNQPQHF.

The chain recombines TRBV7-9 with TRBJ2-1, with 13 bases that match TRBD2. J lost 8 bases, V lost 6 bases, and 4 bases had no gene match. CDR1 SEHNR and CDR2 FQNEAQ come from the germline V gene (reference sequence). The CDR3 is made up of 14 amino acids. CDR3 DNA: TGTGCCAGCAGTTCGGGACTAGCGGGGCATGAGCAGTTCTTC. Its translation is CASSSGLAGHEQFF.

The sample holds a few counts of this clonotype. The V call is TRBV11-1, the J call TRBJ2-1; perhaps TRBD2 as D (5 bases). Trimming removed 5 bases from V and 8 bases from J, with 10 bases in between. The CDR3 contains 12 residues. Germline loops: CDR1 SGHAT, CDR2 FQDESV (reference sequence). The CDR3 nucleotides read TGTGCCAGCAGCCCCCCCGGGGATGAGCAGTTCTTC. It yields the protein CASSPPGDEQFF.

This clonotype was detected a few times. The chain uses TRBV7-2 and TRBJ2-3; a possible D gene is TRBD2 (5 bases). Germline lookup yields CDR1 SGHTA and CDR2 FQGNSA. The germline V and J ends were trimmed by 7 bases and 1 base, with 15 bases remaining between them. The CDR3 runs 15 residues. Written as DNA, the CDR3 is TGTGCCAGCACCCCCGACGCCGGGGGCACAGATACGCAGTATTTT. It specifies CASTPDAGGTDTQYF.

The V call is TRBV27, the J call TRBJ2-3; a weak D match, TRBD2 (7 bases). From germline, CDR1 is MNHEY and CDR2 SMNVEV (reference sequence). Trimming pared 4 bases from V and 3 bases from J, leaving 20 bases between. The CDR3 totals 17 residues. The CDR3 bases are TGTGCCAGCAGTTCCCCCGGTCGGGGGGCCGTAACAGATACGCAGTATTTT. Amino acids: CASSSPGRGAVTDTQYF.

The chain recombines TRBV4-1 with TRBJ2-3; D is uncertain. The CDR3 is made up of 13 amino acids. Germline CDR1 MGHRA, CDR2 YSYEKL. V lost 3 bases, J lost 6 bases, and 10 bases lay in between. CDR3 residues: CASSQWIADTQYF. The CDR3 DNA follows: TGCGCCAGCAGCCAGTGGATTGCGGATACGCAGTATTTT.

The chain recombines TRBV7-9 with TRBJ2-7; 9 bases match TRBD2. The CDR3 spans 16 residues. Per germline, CDR1 SEHNR and CDR2 FQNEAQ (reference sequence). V lost 5 bases to trimming and J lost 3 bases; unmatched junction nucleotides: 11. This CDR3 is CASSLRGAGGHYEQYF. The CDR3 DNA sequence: TGTGCCAGCAGCCTCCGGGGAGCGGGGGGTCACTACGAGCAGTACTTC.

This chain joins TRBV12-3 or TRBV12-4 and TRBJ2-1, with a possible D match to TRBD2 (6 bases). With 2 bases removed from V and 12 bases from J, the gap between germline ends came to 20 bases. The CDR3 is 15 residues long. The CDR3 spells CASSLNPPGDLGQFF. The CDR3 DNA follows: TGTGCCAGCAGTTTAAACCCCCCCGGGGACTTAGGGCAGTTCTTC.

The chain's CDR3 is CASSLVFRETQYF. CDR3 DNA: TGTGCCAGCAGCTTAGTTTTTAGAGAGACCCAGTACTTC. The chain recombines TRBV7-2 with TRBJ2-5, with D unresolved. The CDR3 covers 13 residues. CDR1 is SGHTA, CDR2 FQGNSA, per germline. The germline V and J ends were trimmed by 1 base and 4 bases, with 7 bases remaining between them.

This clonotype was seen only a few times. This sequence joins TRBV19 and TRBJ1-5; D ambiguous. The CDR3 has 18 residues. Germline V gene data show CDR1 as LNHDA and CDR2 as SQIVND (reference sequence). The germline V and J ends were trimmed by 6 bases and 0 bases, with 21 bases remaining between them. CDR3 protein: CASRPFGGLGNSNQPQHF. DNA of the CDR3: TGTGCCAGTAGACCGTTCGGCGGGTTGGGGAATAGCAATCAGCCCCAGCATTTT.

CDR3 DNA: TGTGCCAGCAGCCCTGGACTAGCGGGGGACTCCTACGAGCAGTACTTC. It specifies CASSPGLAGDSYEQYF. The V and J genes are TRBV11-2 and TRBJ2-7, with TRBD2 identical over 13 bases. V lost 5 bases and J lost 0; bases outside the gene matches: 4. Looked up from germline, CDR1 is SGHAT and CDR2 is FQNNGV. This CDR3 contains 16 residues.

The chain uses TRBV19 and TRBJ1-1; D uncertain. This CDR3 spans 15 amino acids. Trimming left V 6 bases short and J 4 bases short, with 18 bases between. Germline V gene sequence: CDR1 LNHDA, CDR2 SQIVND (reference sequence). CDR3 sequence reads: CASSRGWGGFTEAFF. DNA of the CDR3: TGTGCCAGTAGCCGAGGATGGGGTGGGTTCACTGAAGCTTTCTTT.

The rearrangement joins TRBV7-9 to TRBJ2-1, with 11 bases identical to TRBD2. This CDR3 comprises 14 residues. The germline V gene encodes CDR1 SEHNR and CDR2 FQNEAQ (reference sequence). The J segment lost 5 bases and the V segment lost 5 bases, leaving 2 bases of the junction unmatched. The CDR3 loop is CASSQTSGDNEQFF. The CDR3 region has the DNA TGTGCCAGCAGCCAGACTAGCGGGGACAATGAGCAGTTCTTC.

This chain connects TRBV7-6 to TRBJ1-2; a possible D gene is TRBD1 (6 bases). Germline values: CDR1 SGHVS, CDR2 FNYEAQ. V lost 5 bases and J lost 6, with 10 bases in between. This CDR3 contains 12 residues. In nucleotides, the CDR3 is TGTGCCAGCAGCAGCTACAGGGATGGCTACACCTTC. Protein: CASSSYRDGYTF. Using reference TRBV7-6 and TRBJ1-2 for the parts outside the CDR3, the full variable domain is GAGVSQSPRYKVTKRGQDVALRCDPISGHVSLYWYRQALGQGPEFLTYFNYEAQQDKSGLPNDRFSAERPEGSISTLTIQRTEQRDSAMYRCASSSYRDGYTFGSGTRLTVV.

The chain employs TRBV2 and TRBJ1-1, with D possibly being TRBD1 (6 bases). V lost 5 bases to trimming and J lost 1 base, with 14 bases between them. This CDR3 has 15 amino acids. Germline CDR1 SNHLY, CDR2 FYNNEI. The CDR3 DNA reads as TGTGCCAGCAGTAGTGGGGGGCCATGGAACACTGAAGCTTTCTTT. This sequence encodes CASSSGGPWNTEAFF.

J is TRBJ2-5 and V is TRBV12-3 or TRBV12-4, with D perhaps TRBD1 (6 bases). V dropped 2 bases and J dropped 1 base, with 8 bases sitting between them. The CDR3 contains 14 residues. CDR3 protein: CASSLMGAQETQYF. DNA of the CDR3: TGTGCCAGCAGTTTAATGGGGGCCCAAGAGACCCAGTACTTC.

The chain has TRBV29-1 and TRBJ2-5; possible D gene TRBD1, 5 bases. The V and J ends lost 4 bases and 5 bases respectively, with 20 bases between them. Germline V CDR1 and CDR2: SQVTM, ANQGSEA. This CDR3 comprises 15 residues. The CDR3 loop reads CSVGQGQATVETQYF. CDR3 in DNA: TGCAGCGTTGGGCAAGGGCAGGCGACAGTCGAGACCCAGTACTTC.

This clonotype has a handful of counts. The chain joins TRBV28 to TRBJ2-5; the match to TRBD2 covers 10 bases. The germline gives CDR1 MDHEN, CDR2 SYDVKM. The CDR3 has 15 residues. Losses at the gene ends were 7 bases for V and 4 bases for J; bases not matched to a gene: 9. This chain's CDR3 is CASIKRGGGGETQYF. DNA for the CDR3: TGTGCCAGCATTAAGCGGGGGGGCGGAGGAGAGACCCAGTACTTC.